The rows below give T cell receptor beta chains drawn from one sample of a study of cytomegalovirus exposure and HLA in healthy donors. TCRdb's copy holds only in-frame clones and misses some; the assay was immunoSEQ multiplex PCR. The sample records some 180,000 clones, roughly 85% being singletons. The specimen was PBMCs. Every receptor here comes from a woman between 50 and 59 years old in good health and CMV-seronegative. CDR3s include the opening cysteine and the closing phenylalanine or tryptophan. D genes are given only for firm matches. Some rows mark clone size as missing; the rest say once, few, many or name a class of expanded clone.

J gene: TRBJ2-2; clone size: NA; D gene: TRBD2; V gene: TRBV28; CDR3 protein: CASRPVLAGSNTGELFF; CDR3 DNA: TGTGCCAGCAGACCCGTGCTAGCGGGATCTAACACCGGGGAGCTGTTTTTT
J gene: TRBJ2-4; clone size: NA; D gene: NA; V gene: TRBV30; CDR3 protein: CASCYGERDIQYF; CDR3 DNA: TGTGCCTCATGTTACGGGGAGAGAGACATTCAGTACTTC
J gene: TRBJ2-7; clone size: NA; D gene: TRBD1; V gene: TRBV2; CDR3 protein: CASSGVGTGGPFGNYEQYF; CDR3 DNA: TGTGCCAGCAGTGGGGTCGGGACAGGGGGCCCTTTCGGTAACTACGAGCAGTACTTC
J gene: TRBJ1-2; clone size: NA; D gene: TRBD1; V gene: TRBV7-2; CDR3 protein: CASSFTGGVDGYTF; CDR3 DNA: TGTGCCAGCAGCTTTACAGGGGGCGTAGATGGCTACACCTTC
J gene: TRBJ1-2; clone size: NA; D gene: TRBD1; V gene: TRBV27; CDR3 protein: CASSGDRGGYTF; CDR3 DNA: TGTGCCAGCAGTGGCGACAGGGGAGGCTACACCTTC
J gene: TRBJ2-5; clone size: NA; D gene: TRBD2; V gene: TRBV2; CDR3 protein: CASRGLAGGSETQYF; CDR3 DNA: TGTGCCAGCAGGGGACTAGCGGGAGGGAGCGAGACCCAGTACTTC
J gene: TRBJ2-2; clone size: NA; D gene: NA; V gene: TRBV10-1; CDR3 protein: CAVEGLNTGELFF; CDR3 DNA: TGCGCCGTAGAGGGCCTGAACACCGGGGAGCTGTTTTTT
J gene: TRBJ1-2; clone size: NA; D gene: NA; V gene: TRBV12-1; CDR3 protein: CASSFKRSALVGYTF; CDR3 DNA: TGTGCCAGCAGCTTTAAGAGGTCGGCGTTAGTAGGCTACACCTTC
J gene: TRBJ2-3; clone size: once; D gene: NA; V gene: TRBV28; CDR3 protein: CASENRSTDTQYF; CDR3 DNA: TGTGCCAGCGAAAACAGGAGCACAGATACGCAGTATTTT
J gene: TRBJ2-7; clone size: NA; D gene: TRBD1; V gene: TRBV27; CDR3 protein: CASSTRQGNYEQYF; CDR3 DNA: TGTGCCAGCAGTACCAGACAGGGCAACTACGAGCAGTACTTC
J gene: TRBJ2-7; clone size: NA; D gene: TRBD1; V gene: TRBV2; CDR3 protein: CASSEPYRGRDYEQYF; CDR3 DNA: TGTGCCAGCAGTGAACCCTACAGGGGGCGGGACTACGAGCAGTACTTC
J gene: TRBJ2-1; clone size: NA; D gene: TRBD2; V gene: TRBV6-6; CDR3 protein: CASSGSGRAGNEQFF; CDR3 DNA: TGTGCCAGCAGCGGTAGCGGGAGGGCCGGGAATGAGCAGTTCTTC
J gene: TRBJ1-6; clone size: NA; D gene: TRBD1; V gene: TRBV30; CDR3 protein: CAWKGTGVNSPLHF; CDR3 DNA: TGTGCCTGGAAGGGCACAGGGGTTAATTCACCCCTCCACTTT
J gene: TRBJ2-7; clone size: NA; D gene: NA; V gene: TRBV11-2; CDR3 protein: CASSLGQLYEQYF; CDR3 DNA: TGTGCCAGCAGCTTAGGCCAGTTATACGAGCAGTACTTC
J gene: TRBJ1-5; clone size: NA; D gene: NA; V gene: TRBV11-2; CDR3 protein: CASSPRGEQPQHF; CDR3 DNA: TGTGCCAGCAGCCCCAGGGGCGAACAGCCCCAGCATTTT
J gene: TRBJ2-7; clone size: NA; D gene: TRBD2; V gene: TRBV5-1; CDR3 protein: CASSSGGASGSYEQYF; CDR3 DNA: TGCGCCAGCAGCTCCGGAGGGGCTAGCGGGAGCTACGAGCAGTACTTC
J gene: TRBJ1-5; clone size: few; D gene: NA; V gene: TRBV2; CDR3 protein: CASSQRGNSNQPQHF; CDR3 DNA: TGTGCCAGCAGTCAACGGGGGAATAGCAATCAGCCCCAGCATTTT
J gene: TRBJ2-7; clone size: NA; D gene: NA; V gene: TRBV15; CDR3 protein: CATSLGGGPSYEQYF; CDR3 DNA: TGTGCCACCAGCCTAGGAGGCGGACCCTCCTACGAGCAGTACTTC
J gene: TRBJ2-5; clone size: NA; D gene: TRBD1; V gene: TRBV19; CDR3 protein: CASSDRDRGIETQYF; CDR3 DNA: TGTGCCAGTAGCGACCGGGACAGGGGAATAGAGACCCAGTACTTC
J gene: TRBJ2-5; clone size: NA; D gene: NA; V gene: TRBV4-1; CDR3 protein: CASSQEGGPQGRGTQYF; CDR3 DNA: TGCGCCAGCAGCCAAGAGGGGGGACCTCAGGGGAGGGGGACCCAGTACTTC
J gene: TRBJ1-4; clone size: NA; D gene: TRBD1; V gene: TRBV7-9; CDR3 protein: CASSLRQGRNEKLFF; CDR3 DNA: TGTGCCAGCAGCCTCCGACAGGGAAGGAATGAAAAACTGTTTTTT